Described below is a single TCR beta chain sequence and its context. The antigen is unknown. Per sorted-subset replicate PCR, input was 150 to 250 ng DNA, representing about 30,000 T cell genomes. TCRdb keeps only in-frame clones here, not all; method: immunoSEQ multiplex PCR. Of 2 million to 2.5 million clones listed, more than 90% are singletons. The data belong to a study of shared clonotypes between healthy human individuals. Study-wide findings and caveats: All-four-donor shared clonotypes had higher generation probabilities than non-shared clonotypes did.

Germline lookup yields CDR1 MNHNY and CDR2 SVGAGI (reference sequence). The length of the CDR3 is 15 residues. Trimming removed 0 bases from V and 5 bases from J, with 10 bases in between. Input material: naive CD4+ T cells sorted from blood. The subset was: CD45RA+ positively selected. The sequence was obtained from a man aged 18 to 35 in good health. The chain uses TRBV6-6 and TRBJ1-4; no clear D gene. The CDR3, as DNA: TGTGCCAGCAGTTACTCGATCCAGCCCAATGAAAAACTGTTTTTT. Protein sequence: CASSYSIQPNEKLFF.